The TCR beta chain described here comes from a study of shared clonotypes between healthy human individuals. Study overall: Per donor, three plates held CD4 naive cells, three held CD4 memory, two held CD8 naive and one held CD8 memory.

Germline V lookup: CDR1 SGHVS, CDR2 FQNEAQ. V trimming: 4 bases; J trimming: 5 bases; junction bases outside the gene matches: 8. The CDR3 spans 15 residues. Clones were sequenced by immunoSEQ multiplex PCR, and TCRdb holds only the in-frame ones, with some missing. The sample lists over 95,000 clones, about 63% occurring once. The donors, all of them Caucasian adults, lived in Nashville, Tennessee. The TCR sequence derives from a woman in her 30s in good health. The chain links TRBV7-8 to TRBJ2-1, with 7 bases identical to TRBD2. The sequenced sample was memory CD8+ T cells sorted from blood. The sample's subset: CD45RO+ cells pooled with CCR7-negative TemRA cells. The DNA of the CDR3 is TGTGCCAGCAGCTCCCCCCCCAGCGGGAACAATGAGCAGTTCTTC. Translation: CASSSPPSGNNEQFF.